This T cell receptor (beta chain) was identified during a study of T cells in Graves' hyperthyroidism and ophthalmopathy. This clonotype was seen repeatedly, ten times or more. Its antigen is currently unknown. Findings and limits, study-wide: Also found in blood were most expanded thyroid clonotypes above 0.001.

CDR3 length equals 15 residues. Germline lookup yields CDR1 SGHRS and CDR2 YFSETQ. V was pared by 2 bases and J by 3 bases, with 6 bases of the junction left unmatched. Any patient presenting with uncontrolled infection, other autoimmune disease, pregnancy or lactation was left out. Researchers amplified the TCR beta CDR3 regions from RNA transcripts. When the TCR CDR3 underwent first-round RT-PCR, the HTBI primer set was used. Via MiXCR, TCRdb re-called the multiplex PCR reads, giving one row per CDR3 protein. The table lists 250,000 to 300,000 distinct CDR3 sequences, over 12% of them singletons. Source material: blood. The receptor's source is a woman between 50 and 59 years old with Graves' hyperthyroidism that later progressed to Graves' ophthalmopathy. The rearrangement uses TRBV5-1 and TRBJ2-5, with TRBD1 matching 8 bases. The CDR3 DNA is TGCGCCAGCAGCTTCCTGACAGGGGATGAAGAGACCCAGTACTTC. This encodes CASSFLTGDEETQYF.